This entry features one T cell receptor (beta chain) sequence. Its antigen is not identified. Time point denoted: newly diagnosed GD, antithyroid drugs for less than 3 months. PBMCs were the source of the RNA used for TCR sequencing. The data derive from a study of regulatory T cells in long-lasting Graves disease. Study results and limitations: There were preferences for TRBV28, TRBJ1-2 and TRBJ2-5 in persistent disease.

The germline V gene encodes CDR1 ENHRY and CDR2 SYGVKD. The V end lost 0 bases, the J end lost 0 bases, and 8 bases lay between the germline ends. This CDR3 is built from 16 residues. Researchers made TCR beta libraries by using iRepertoire HTBI primers and running Arm-PCR on CDR3 regions. Each CDR3 protein gets one entry after TCRdb re-called the multiplex PCR reads with MiXCR. The sample yields 420,000 or so distinct CDR3 sequences, 16% seen once. The data also belong to a second study, concerning T cells in Graves' hyperthyroidism and ophthalmopathy. As reported in that work: Newly diagnosed hyperthyroidism, duration under 2 months, in patients aged 18 to 65. Diagnoses were established using clinical symptoms, serum thyroxine and TRAb, thyroid ultrasound and orbital computed tomography. Model output signaled ophthalmopathy a median roughly six months ahead of onset.

Specimen: peripheral blood mononuclear cells (PBMCs), collected at new diagnosis, from a patient treated with antithyroid drugs. This TCR was sampled from a woman between 18 and 29 years old with Graves disease. The chain employs TRBV10-3 and TRBJ2-2; D gene unclear. CDR3 DNA sequence: TGTGCCATCAGTGAGTCTAGTACAGCGAACACCGGGGAGCTGTTTTTT. Protein sequence: CAISESSTANTGELFF.